A single sample is the source of the 24 T cell receptor beta chains below, sequenced in a study of shared clonotypes between healthy human individuals. Method: immunoSEQ multiplex PCR; TCRdb's copy keeps in-frame clones and lacks some. This sample has 760,000 or so clones; roughly 96% occur once, and the top ten carry under 0.25%. The naive CD8 subset, CD45RO-negative cells positively selected for CCR7, excluded terminally differentiated effector memory CD45RA+ cells. The sequencing input was naive CD8+ T cells sorted from blood. The receptors shown here come from a man aged 25-45 years in good health.

The chain has TRBV19 and TRBJ2-7, with 7 nucleotides matching TRBD1. This CDR3 has 16 residues. V gave up 7 bases and J gave up 4 bases; unmatched junction bases: 16. The germline gives CDR1 LNHDA, CDR2 SQIVND (reference sequence). In nucleotides, the CDR3 is TGTGCCAGTACCCCAGGGGGTGGTTTTAATTTATACGAGCAGTACTTC. As protein: CASTPGGGFNLYEQYF.

This chain connects TRBV27 to TRBJ2-7; D possibly corresponds to TRBD2 (6 bases). The CDR3 runs 13 residues. Trimming pared 5 bases from V and 3 bases from J, leaving 11 bases between. The V gene's germline CDR1 is MNHEY and CDR2 SMNVEV (reference sequence). The CDR3 reads CASSARLGYEQYF. The CDR3 DNA is TGTGCCAGCAGTGCACGACTAGGCTACGAGCAGTACTTC.

The rearrangement joins TRBV7-9 to TRBJ2-2; TRBD1 matches 7 bases. From germline, CDR1 is SEHNR and CDR2 FQNEAQ (reference sequence). This CDR3 contains 13 residues. J was trimmed by 10 bases and V by 5 bases; bases with no gene match: 7. CDR3 protein: CASSKRQGAELFF. The CDR3, as DNA: TGTGCCAGCAGCAAAAGACAGGGCGCGGAGCTGTTTTTT.

The chain is built from TRBV11-2 and TRBJ1-2; D is unclear. Between the trimmed V and J ends, which lost 7 bases and 4 bases, there was a span of 13 bases. The length of the CDR3 is 13 residues. CDR1 is SGHAT and CDR2 is FQNNGV in the germline V gene. The CDR3: CASTRSGSYGYTF. In nucleotides, the CDR3 is TGTGCCAGCACCAGATCGGGCAGCTATGGCTACACCTTC.

This chain connects TRBV5-1 to TRBJ2-7, with 10 bases that match TRBD1. V trimming: 1 base; J trimming: 0 bases; junction bases outside the gene matches: 4. Germline assignment: CDR1 SGHRS and CDR2 YFSETQ. This CDR3 contains 16 residues. The CDR3 sequence: CASSLSDRGNSYEQYF. DNA for the CDR3: TGCGCCAGCAGCTTGTCGGACAGGGGGAACTCCTACGAGCAGTACTTC. Looking up the rest from reference TRBV5-1 and TRBJ2-7 gives the full variable domain: KAGVTQTPRYLIKTRGQQVTLSCSPISGHRSVSWYQQTPGQGLQFLFEYFSETQRNKGNFPGRFSGRQFSNSRSEMNVSTLELGDSALYLCASSLSDRGNSYEQYFGPGTRLTVT.

The CDR3 reads CASSLPEWGSGANVLTF. The CDR3 DNA is TGTGCCAGCAGCTTACCCGAGTGGGGCTCTGGGGCCAACGTCCTGACTTTC. The chain has TRBV7-9 and TRBJ2-6; D is unresolved. Per the germline V gene, CDR1 is SEHNR and CDR2 is FQNEAQ (reference sequence). Trimming removed 2 bases from V and 0 bases from J, with 11 bases in between. The CDR3 loop spans 17 amino acids.

The CDR3 bases are TGTGCCAGCAGTGAGTCTCTAGCGCTCGAGCAGTACTTC. Translated, it gives CASSESLALEQYF. V usage is TRBV2 and J usage is TRBJ2-7, with D possibly being TRBD2 (6 bases). The germline V and J ends were trimmed by 3 bases and 6 bases, with 12 bases remaining between them. CDR3 length: 13 residues. Germline V gene data show CDR1 as SNHLY and CDR2 as FYNNEI. Combining the CDR3 with reference TRBV2 and TRBJ2-7 gives the whole variable domain EPEVTQTPSHQVTQMGQEVILRCVPISNHLYFYWYRQILGQKVEFLVSFYNNEISEKSEIFDDQFSVERPDGSNFTLKIRSTKLEDSAMYFCASSESLALEQYFGPGTRLTVT.

The rearrangement joins TRBV5-4 to TRBJ1-2; no reliable D call. Germline CDR1 and CDR2: SGHNT and YYREEE (reference sequence). This CDR3 region has 13 residues. The V gene lost 0 bases and the J gene lost 6 bases, with 9 bases spanning the gap. CDR3 DNA: TGTGCCAGCAGCTTGGTTCTCGGTCATGGCTACACCTTC. Encoded protein: CASSLVLGHGYTF.

J is TRBJ2-1 and V is TRBV28; 7 nucleotides line up with TRBD2. This CDR3 comprises 12 residues. V dropped 3 bases and J dropped 9; count of bases not matched to a gene: 2. The V gene's germline CDR1 is MDHEN and CDR2 SYDVKM. CDR3 nucleotide sequence: TGTGCCAGCAGTTTCCCGGGGGGTGAGCAGTTCTTC. Protein product: CASSFPGGEQFF.

This clone is a singleton in its sample. The chain employs TRBV28 and TRBJ2-3; D is perhaps TRBD1 (5 bases). Germline V CDR1 and CDR2: MDHEN, SYDVKM. The CDR3 length is 14 residues. V lost 7 bases to trimming and J lost 8 bases, with 19 bases between them. CDR3: CASTEGASFTTQYF. In nucleotides, the CDR3 is TGTGCCAGCACCGAAGGGGCTAGTTTCACTACGCAGTATTTT.

The V and J genes are TRBV7-9 and TRBJ1-1; D may be TRBD1 (5 bases). The V end lost 4 bases, the J end lost 4 bases, and 19 bases lay between the germline ends. CDR1 and CDR2 (germline): SEHNR, FQNEAQ (reference sequence). CDR3 size: 16 residues. The CDR3 region has the DNA TGTGCCAGCAGCTCACCCATCCCCCAGGGAACCACTGAAGCTTTCTTT. As protein: CASSSPIPQGTTEAFF.

The chain joins TRBV5-5 to TRBJ2-3; possibly TRBD1 for D (6 bases). Germline values: CDR1 SGHKS, CDR2 YYEKEE (reference sequence). The germline V and J ends were trimmed by 4 bases and 6 bases, with 12 bases remaining between them. The CDR3 is made up of 13 amino acids. The CDR3 reads CASSPPQGDTQYF. CDR3 nucleotide sequence: TGTGCCAGCAGCCCCCCCCAGGGGGATACGCAGTATTTT.

The chain couples TRBV15 to TRBJ1-1; 7 positions agree with TRBD1. This CDR3 region has 19 residues. Germline CDR1 is LNHNV and CDR2 is YYDKDF (reference sequence). V lost 0 bases to trimming and J lost 3 bases; unmatched junction nucleotides: 16. CDR3 sequence (DNA): TGTGCCACCAGCAGAGATCCCCCTAGAGGCAGGGGGTGGTACACTGAAGCTTTCTTT. It specifies CATSRDPPRGRGWYTEAFF.

About this clone itself: Other DNA sequences in the sample encode the same CDR3. The chain uses TRBV12-5 and TRBJ2-3, with 10 bases fitting TRBD1. Losses at the gene ends were 1 base for V and 6 bases for J; bases not matched to a gene: 1. Germline V gene lookup returns CDR1 LGHNT and CDR2 FRNRAP. CDR3 length equals 14 residues. The CDR3 reads CASGLGQGADTQYF. The CDR3 DNA follows: TGTGCTAGTGGTTTGGGACAGGGGGCGGATACGCAGTATTTT.

A single count supports this clone. This sequence joins TRBV5-1 and TRBJ2-1, with D maybe TRBD2 (5 bases). Trimming left V 0 bases short and J 5 bases short, with 12 bases between. Germline V gene data show CDR1 as SGHRS and CDR2 as YFSETQ. The CDR3 loop spans 15 amino acids. CDR3 sequence (DNA): TGCGCCAGCAGCTTGGGGCGGGCCTTTGACAATGAGCAGTTCTTC. It specifies CASSLGRAFDNEQFF. Full variable domain (rest looked up from reference TRBV5-1 and TRBJ2-1): KAGVTQTPRYLIKTRGQQVTLSCSPISGHRSVSWYQQTPGQGLQFLFEYFSETQRNKGNFPGRFSGRQFSNSRSEMNVSTLELGDSALYLCASSLGRAFDNEQFFGPGTRLTVL.

This rearrangement joins TRBV7-9 to TRBJ2-5, with D perhaps assigned TRBD1 or TRBD2 (5 bases each). The length of the CDR3 is 15 residues. Trimming took off 2 bases at V and 5 bases at J, with 15 bases between the two ends. Looked up from germline, CDR1 is SEHNR and CDR2 is FQNEAQ (reference sequence). The CDR3 coding sequence is TGTGCCAGCAGCTTATCAGACACGGGGCTCGAGACCCAGTACTTC. Protein product: CASSLSDTGLETQYF. The entire variable domain, with the rest obtained from reference TRBV7-9 and TRBJ2-5, is as follows: DTGVSQNPRHKITKRGQNVTFRCDPISEHNRLYWYRQTLGQGPEFLTYFQNEAQLEKSRLLSDRFSAERPKGSFSTLEIQRTEQGDSAMYLCASSLSDTGLETQYFGPGTRLLVL.

The rearrangement uses TRBV7-9 and TRBJ2-1; 9 nucleotides align to TRBD1. The CDR3 loop spans 17 amino acids. Germline CDR1 is SEHNR and CDR2 is FQNEAQ (reference sequence). V was clipped by 7 bases and J by 2 bases; unmatched bases: 12. The CDR3: CASNFPGTGKPYNEQFF. CDR3 coding DNA: TGTGCCAGCAACTTTCCGGGGACAGGGAAACCCTACAATGAGCAGTTCTTC.

This chain connects TRBV10-3 to TRBJ2-7, with a tentative D call TRBD2 (6 bases). The CDR3 length is 12 residues. Germline loops: CDR1 ENHRY, CDR2 SYGVKD. The V and J ends lost 9 bases and 5 bases respectively, with 14 bases between them. Here the CDR3 DNA reads TGTGCCATTACTAGCAATCGCCACGAGCAGTACTTC. Translated, it gives CAITSNRHEQYF.

The chain is built from TRBV7-9 and TRBJ2-3, with 8 bases identical to TRBD2. The CDR3 loop spans 15 amino acids. CDR1 and CDR2 from the germline V gene are SEHNR and FQNEAQ (reference sequence). Trimming at V came to 3 bases and at J to 3 bases, leaving 5 bases not matched to a gene. The CDR3 region is CASSFTSGRTDTQYF. Written as DNA, the CDR3 is TGTGCCAGCAGCTTCACCAGCGGGAGAACAGATACGCAGTATTTT.

In this sample, this clone turned up once. The chain joins TRBV11-2 to TRBJ2-7; 8 positions agree with TRBD1. Germline CDR1 reads SGHAT; CDR2 reads FQNNGV. The CDR3 totals 14 residues. The J segment lost 3 bases and the V segment lost 4 bases, leaving 5 bases of the junction unmatched. The CDR3 DNA sequence: TGTGCCAGCAGCTCCGGGGACAGGAGCTACGAGCAGTACTTC. Translated: CASSSGDRSYEQYF.

The J gene is TRBJ2-2, the V gene TRBV6-6; D gene uncertain. V was shortened by 8 bases and J by 4 bases, with 2 bases between the two germline ends. This CDR3 comprises 10 residues. Germline-derived CDR1 and CDR2 are MNHNY and SVGAGI (reference sequence). CDR3 bases: TGTGCCAGCGGCACCGGGGAGCTGTTTTTT. The encoded protein is CASGTGELFF.

This clone was observed a handful of times. The J gene is TRBJ1-1, the V gene TRBV27; tentatively, D is TRBD1 (5 bases). The CDR3 length is 11 residues. V gave up 6 bases and J gave up 11 bases, with 13 bases separating them. Germline V gene lookup returns CDR1 MNHEY and CDR2 SMNVEV (reference sequence). This CDR3 is CASRWGNSAFF. CDR3 nucleotide sequence: TGTGCCAGCAGGTGGGGGAACTCTGCTTTCTTT.

The DNA of the CDR3 is TGTGCCAGCAGCCGATTGGTGGGAGTCTTACACGAGCAGTACTTC. This translates into CASSRLVGVLHEQYF. The rearrangement links TRBV7-6 to TRBJ2-7; TRBD2 might be the D (5 bases). The CDR3 totals 15 residues. Germline-derived CDR1 and CDR2 are SGHVS and FNYEAQ. Trimming took off 5 bases at V and 5 bases at J, with 19 bases between the two ends.

The CDR3 spells CSALSGTYNEQFF. CDR3 DNA sequence: TGCAGCGCCCTAAGTGGGACGTACAATGAGCAGTTCTTC. This chain joins TRBV29-1 and TRBJ2-1; TRBD1 or TRBD2 may be the D gene (5 bases each). Germline V gives CDR1 SQVTM, CDR2 ANQGSEA. CDR3 length equals 13 residues. Deletions cut 7 bases from V and 4 bases from J, with 14 bases between.